Here is one T cell receptor beta chain with its context. Per the study methods: Scientists estimated how many nucleated cells there were by amplifying reference gene primers. Produced via immunoSEQ multiplex PCR; TCRdb's table is partial and in-frame only. V and J calls and clone size are given by that table; D and trimming were obtained from the DNA. The sample has about 150,000 clones; about 90% are singletons. The data derive from a study of blood T cell repertoires in COVID-19. At the level of the study: Both acute and convalescent COVID-19 samples were obtained from the United States, Italy and Spain. The analysed material was cDNA or gDNA that came from T cells, B-cell-depleted T cells, or PBMCs.

CDR1 SEHNR and CDR2 FQNEAQ come from the germline V gene (reference sequence). This CDR3 has 14 amino acids. Trimming pared 2 bases from V and 10 bases from J, leaving 15 bases between. The material sequenced was peripheral blood. This rearrangement joins TRBV7-9 to TRBJ2-1, with D possibly being TRBD1 (6 bases). The sequence derives from a woman between 55 and 75 years old with active or convalescent COVID-19. CDR3 region: CASSLRTGSEEQFF. In nucleotides, the CDR3 is TGTGCCAGCAGCTTACGCACAGGGTCGGAGGAGCAGTTCTTC.